The sequence of this T cell receptor (beta chain) was determined in a study of blood T cell repertoires in COVID-19. Study background: Samples came from the United States, Italy and Spain, spanning acute and convalescent COVID-19. Nucleic acid was either cDNA or gDNA, and it came from T cells, B-cell-depleted T cells, or PBMCs.

As originally analysed: Reference gene primer amplification in the assay estimated nucleated cell counts. The data were produced by immunoSEQ multiplex PCR, yet TCRdb's version contains in-frame clones alone and is incomplete. Clonal size and the V and J genes are those of that table, whereas D and trimming came from the DNA. The sample has around 200,000 clones, around 88% seen once; the top ten hold 4.5% to 7%. Assignments of participants to cohorts depended upon their own reported clinical history. CDR1 is SGHRS, CDR2 YFSETQ, per germline. The CDR3 runs 15 residues. The junction had 4 bases not matched to a gene; V was cut back by 0 bases and J by 5 bases.

This TCR was sampled from a man in his forties or fifties with acute COVID-19. The sequencing sample was made of PBMCs or T cells enriched from blood (not recorded which). The rearrangement uses TRBV5-1 and TRBJ2-2, with TRBD2 matching 7 bases. CDR3 loop: CASSLVGGSTGELFF. CDR3 DNA sequence: TGCGCCAGCAGCTTGGTCGGGGGGTCAACCGGGGAGCTGTTTTTT.